This record concerns one T cell receptor beta chain sequence. Its antigen is still unknown. The data stem from a study of cytomegalovirus exposure and HLA in healthy donors. V shed 6 bases and J shed 4 bases, with 12 bases lying between them. The CDR3 is 13 amino acids. Germline loops: CDR1 KGHSH, CDR2 LQKENI. A multiplex PCR was run with 60 Vbeta primers and 13 Jbeta primers. Profiling relied on immunoSEQ multiplex PCR, and the TCRdb table lists in-frame clones only, not all of them. The sample consists of 130,000 or so clones, 60% to 85% of them appearing once. Study-level results: Generally TCR sequences proved uncommon, though certain public TCRs appeared in numerous donors.

The chain uses TRBV18 and TRBJ1-1, with D perhaps TRBD1 (5 bases). The source material was PBMCs. This receptor was obtained from a woman aged 18-30 years in good health and CMV-seronegative. CDR3 in DNA: TGTGCCAGCTCCTTCGGGGGGGGCACTGAAGCTTTCTTT. It specifies CASSFGGGTEAFF. Combining the CDR3 with reference TRBV18 and TRBJ1-1 gives the whole variable domain NAGVMQNPRHLVRRRGQEARLRCSPMKGHSHVYWYRQLPEEGLKFMVYLQKENIIDESGMPKERFSAEFPKEGPSILRIQQVVRGDSAAYFCASSFGGGTEAFFGQGTRLTVV.